This paragraph reports one T cell receptor beta chain. The antigen this receptor binds is unknown. No much larger clone exists at a distance of one base, and base qualities are not known. The sample belongs to a study of T cell responses to AZD1222 COVID-19 vaccine (dated by TCRdb to about 2021). Turning to the overall study: AZD1222 recipients given second doses at about 4 weeks or at about 12 weeks were pooled, since spike-specific TCR depth and breadth were not found to differ between the two schedules. TCR sequencing covered 233 trial participants: 200 to 220 given two doses of AZD1222 and 26 given two doses of MenACWY control vaccine. Trial participants were enrolled by age into subgroups of 18-55, 56-69 and 70-plus years, and 148, 28 and 57 TCR-sequenced participants, respectively, were included in these subgroups.

The time point label on this specimen signifies: baseline before first vaccination. Samples from vaccinated people were obtained from the UK trials COV001 and COV002, which included a single-blind randomized controlled phase 2/3 trial of AZD1222 (ChAdOx1 nCoV-19) in healthy adults. For TCRbeta chain sequencing, PBMC samples from trial participants were taken at day 0 and at day 28 after the second dose. Relative to germline, V is 2 bases shorter and J is 1 base shorter, with 16 bases between their ends. The CDR3 has 17 amino acids, counting the end cysteine and phenylalanine. Just the 51-base CDR3 DNA is kept, in frame starting at base 1. As encoded in the germline V gene, CDR1 is SGHTA while CDR2 is FQGNSA. What the study reported, not specific to this receptor: A significant rise in spike-specific TCR breadth and depth was observed after two AZD1222 doses relative to day 0 and relative to MenACWY recipients. In the small 56-69-year group, the increase in depth fell short of significance, most likely because of low power. Because no day 14 peak-response samples were available, the repertoires could be characterized only after the peak T cell response. Conclusions about previously exposed vaccinees were limited because only a handful of AZD1222 recipients were SARS-CoV-2 seropositive at baseline. The vaccine-associated CD4 TCRs covered the entire spike protein, and the dominant responses fell in regions 160-218 and 743-854. Nearly half of unique spike-specific TCRs reportedly recognized epitopes outside regions mutated in the B.1.351 and B.1.1.7 variants. Most participants were white British and females outnumbered males, and the authors suggested that clonal diversity may have been underestimated.

The CDR3 regions of human TCRbeta chains were analyzed by immunosequencing. For the original study's pipeline: TCRs in the repertoires were matched against a reference library of SARS-CoV-2-specific TCRs that had been generated with the MIRA antigen-specificity platform. Breadth was defined as the fraction of unique TCRs that were SARS-CoV-2-associated, and depth was defined as the fraction of total T cells that were SARS-CoV-2-associated. Using the MIRA data, each spike-specific TCR was mapped to the spike region that the TCR reacts to and placed in a CD4 or CD8 class. Log10-transformed breadth and depth values were compared by one-way ANOVA with Sidak's multiple comparisons tests. Sourced from immuneACCESS, this table was stored by TCRdb with only in-frame sequences that have V and J called. A share of the clones is absent; for the studies checked, an unresolved V gene accounts for under half, and the remainder has no known explanation. V and J calls and clone size are as listed in that table; D and trimming were resolved from the DNA. Here the sample has approximately 140,000 clones; approximately 90% occur a single time. About 15% of the sample comes from the top ten.

The chain is made from TRBV7-2 and TRBJ2-3; matching of 7 bases hints at TRBD2 as the D gene. Sequencing used peripheral blood, obtained on day 0 of AZD1222 vaccination. The TCR was taken from an adult in good health. The CDR3 is CASSLWGRGGGTDTQYF. The sequenced DNA is TGTGCCAGCAGCTTATGGGGCAGGGGAGGGGGCACAGATACGCAGTATTTT.